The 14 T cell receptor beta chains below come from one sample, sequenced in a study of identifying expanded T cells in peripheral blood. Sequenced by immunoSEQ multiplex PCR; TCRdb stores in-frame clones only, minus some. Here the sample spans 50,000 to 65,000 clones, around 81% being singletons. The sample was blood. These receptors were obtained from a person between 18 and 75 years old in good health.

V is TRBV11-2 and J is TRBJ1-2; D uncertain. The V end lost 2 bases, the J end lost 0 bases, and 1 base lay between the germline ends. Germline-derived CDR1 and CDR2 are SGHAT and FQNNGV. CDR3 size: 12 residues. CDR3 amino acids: CASSLTNYGYTF. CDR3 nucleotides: TGTGCCAGCAGCTTAACTAACTATGGCTACACCTTC.

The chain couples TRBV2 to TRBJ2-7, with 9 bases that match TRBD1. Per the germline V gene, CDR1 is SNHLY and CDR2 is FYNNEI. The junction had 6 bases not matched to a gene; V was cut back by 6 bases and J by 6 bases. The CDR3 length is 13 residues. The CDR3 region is CASRRGQGLEQYF. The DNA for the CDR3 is TGTGCCAGCAGGAGGGGACAGGGCCTCGAGCAGTACTTC.

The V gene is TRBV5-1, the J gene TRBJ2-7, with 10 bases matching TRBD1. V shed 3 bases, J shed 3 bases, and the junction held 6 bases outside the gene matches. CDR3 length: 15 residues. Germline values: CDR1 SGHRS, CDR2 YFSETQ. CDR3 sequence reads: CASSSQGQGNYEQYF. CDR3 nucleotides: TGCGCCAGCAGCTCCCAGGGACAGGGGAACTACGAGCAGTACTTC. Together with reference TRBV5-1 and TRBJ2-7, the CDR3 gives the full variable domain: KAGVTQTPRYLIKTRGQQVTLSCSPISGHRSVSWYQQTPGQGLQFLFEYFSETQRNKGNFPGRFSGRQFSNSRSEMNVSTLELGDSALYLCASSSQGQGNYEQYFGPGTRLTVT.

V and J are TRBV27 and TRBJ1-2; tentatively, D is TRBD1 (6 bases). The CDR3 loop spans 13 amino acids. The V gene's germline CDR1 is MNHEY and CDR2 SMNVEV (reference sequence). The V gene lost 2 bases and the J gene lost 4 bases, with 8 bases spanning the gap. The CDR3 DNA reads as TGTGCCAGCAGTTTAAGGGGGGGCTATGGCTACACCTTC. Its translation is CASSLRGGYGYTF.

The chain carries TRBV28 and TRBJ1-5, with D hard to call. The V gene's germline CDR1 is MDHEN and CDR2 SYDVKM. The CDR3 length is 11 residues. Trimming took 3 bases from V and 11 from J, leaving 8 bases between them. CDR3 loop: CASSLGGSQHF. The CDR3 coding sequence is TGTGCCAGCAGTTTGGGAGGGTCCCAGCATTTT.

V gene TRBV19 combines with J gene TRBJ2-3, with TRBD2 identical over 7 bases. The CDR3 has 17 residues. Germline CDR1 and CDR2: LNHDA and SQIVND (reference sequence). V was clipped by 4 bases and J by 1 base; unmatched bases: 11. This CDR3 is CASSTAGLAGGTDTQYF. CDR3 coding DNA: TGTGCCAGTAGTACCGCCGGTCTGGCGGGGGGCACAGATACGCAGTATTTT.

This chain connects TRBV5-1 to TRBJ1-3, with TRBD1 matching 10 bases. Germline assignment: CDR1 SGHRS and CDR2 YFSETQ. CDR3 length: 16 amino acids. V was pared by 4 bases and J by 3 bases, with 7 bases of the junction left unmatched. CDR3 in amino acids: CASSRLGTGDGNTIYF. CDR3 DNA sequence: TGCGCCAGCAGCCGCCTCGGGACAGGGGATGGAAACACCATATATTTT.

In DNA, the CDR3 is TGTGCCAGCAGCTTACGGACAGGCAACCTTGGGGAGACCCAGTACTTC. Residues: CASSLRTGNLGETQYF. V gene TRBV9 combines with J gene TRBJ2-5, with 7 nucleotides matching TRBD1. CDR1 is SGDLS, CDR2 YYNGEE, per germline. The CDR3 is 16 amino acids. V shed 4 bases, J shed 5 bases, and the junction held 14 bases outside the gene matches.

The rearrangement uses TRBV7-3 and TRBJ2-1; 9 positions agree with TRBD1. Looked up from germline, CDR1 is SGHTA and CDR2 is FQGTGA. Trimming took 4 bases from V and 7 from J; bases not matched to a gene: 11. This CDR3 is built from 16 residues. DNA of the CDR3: TGTGCCAGCAGCTACCAATCGACAGGGGGTGGGAATGAGCAGTTCTTC. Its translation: CASSYQSTGGGNEQFF.

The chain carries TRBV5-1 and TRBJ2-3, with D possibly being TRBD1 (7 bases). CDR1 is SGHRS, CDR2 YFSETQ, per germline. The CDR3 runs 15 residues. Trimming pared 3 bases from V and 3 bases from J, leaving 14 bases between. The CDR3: CASSWQGGRTDTQYF. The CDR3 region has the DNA TGCGCCAGCAGCTGGCAGGGGGGACGGACAGATACGCAGTATTTT.

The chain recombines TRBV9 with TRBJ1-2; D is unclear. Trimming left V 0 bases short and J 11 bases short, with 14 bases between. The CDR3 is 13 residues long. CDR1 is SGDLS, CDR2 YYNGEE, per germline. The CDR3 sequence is CASSVAGGLRYTF. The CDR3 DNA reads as TGTGCCAGCAGCGTAGCCGGCGGACTGAGGTACACCTTC.

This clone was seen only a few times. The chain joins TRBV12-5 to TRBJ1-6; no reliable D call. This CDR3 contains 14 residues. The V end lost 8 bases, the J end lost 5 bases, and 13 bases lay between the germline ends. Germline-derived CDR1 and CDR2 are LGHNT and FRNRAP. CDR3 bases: TGTGCTAGTCAACAAGGGTGGGATAATTCACCCCTCCACTTT. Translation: CASQQGWDNSPLHF.

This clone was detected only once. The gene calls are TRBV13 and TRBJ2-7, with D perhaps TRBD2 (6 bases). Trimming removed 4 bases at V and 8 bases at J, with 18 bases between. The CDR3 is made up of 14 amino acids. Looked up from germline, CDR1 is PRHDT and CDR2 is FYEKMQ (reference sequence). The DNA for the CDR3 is TGTGCCAGCAGCTCCGCCGGGGAGGATTACCAGCAGTACTTC. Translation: CASSSAGEDYQQYF.

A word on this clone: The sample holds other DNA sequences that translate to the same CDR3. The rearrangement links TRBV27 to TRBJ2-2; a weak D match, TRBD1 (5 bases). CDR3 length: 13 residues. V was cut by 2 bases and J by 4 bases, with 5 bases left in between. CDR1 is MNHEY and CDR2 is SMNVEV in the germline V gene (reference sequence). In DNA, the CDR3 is TGTGCCAGCAGTTTAAGGGGCACCGGGGAGCTGTTTTTT. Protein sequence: CASSLRGTGELFF.